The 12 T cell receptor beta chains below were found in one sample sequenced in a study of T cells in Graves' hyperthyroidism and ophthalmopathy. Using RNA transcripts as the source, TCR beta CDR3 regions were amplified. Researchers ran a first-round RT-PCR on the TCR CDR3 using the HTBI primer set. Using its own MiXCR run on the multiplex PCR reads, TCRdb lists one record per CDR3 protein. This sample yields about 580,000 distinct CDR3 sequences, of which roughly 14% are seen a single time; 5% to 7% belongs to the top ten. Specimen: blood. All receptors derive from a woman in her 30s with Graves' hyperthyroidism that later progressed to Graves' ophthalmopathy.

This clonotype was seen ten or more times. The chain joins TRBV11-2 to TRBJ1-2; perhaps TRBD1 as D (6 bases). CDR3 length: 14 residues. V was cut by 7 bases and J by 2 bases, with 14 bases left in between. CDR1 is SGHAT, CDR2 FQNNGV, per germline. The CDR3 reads CASIQGGQNYGYTF. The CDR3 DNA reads TGTGCCAGCATCCAAGGGGGGCAAAACTATGGCTACACCTTC.

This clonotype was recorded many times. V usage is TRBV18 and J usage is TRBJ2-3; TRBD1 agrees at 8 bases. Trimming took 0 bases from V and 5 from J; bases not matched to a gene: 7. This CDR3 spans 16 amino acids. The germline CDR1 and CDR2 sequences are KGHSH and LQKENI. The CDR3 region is CASSPPAGGLGDTQYF. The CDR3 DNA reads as TGTGCCAGCTCACCACCGGCAGGGGGCTTGGGAGATACGCAGTATTTT.

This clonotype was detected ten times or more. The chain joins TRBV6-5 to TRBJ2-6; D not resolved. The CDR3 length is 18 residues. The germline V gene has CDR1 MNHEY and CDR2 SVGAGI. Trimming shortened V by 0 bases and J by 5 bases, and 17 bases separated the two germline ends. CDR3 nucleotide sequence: TGTGCCAGCAGTTACTCGCCGGATTCAGTAGAGTGGGCCAACGTCCTGACTTTC. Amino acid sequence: CASSYSPDSVEWANVLTF.

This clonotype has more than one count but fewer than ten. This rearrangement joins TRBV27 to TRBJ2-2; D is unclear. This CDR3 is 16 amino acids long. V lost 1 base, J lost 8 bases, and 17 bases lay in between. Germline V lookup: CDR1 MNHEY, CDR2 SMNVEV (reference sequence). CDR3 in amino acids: CASSLFFLGDSGELFF. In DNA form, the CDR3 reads TGTGCCAGCAGTTTATTCTTTCTGGGCGATTCTGGGGAGCTGTTTTTT.

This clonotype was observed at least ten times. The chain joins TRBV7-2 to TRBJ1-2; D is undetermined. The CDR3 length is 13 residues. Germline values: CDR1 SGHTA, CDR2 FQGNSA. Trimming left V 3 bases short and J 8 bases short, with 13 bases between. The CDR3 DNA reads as TGTGCCAGCAGCTTTTCCCCATCCGGAGGCTACACCTTC. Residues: CASSFSPSGGYTF.

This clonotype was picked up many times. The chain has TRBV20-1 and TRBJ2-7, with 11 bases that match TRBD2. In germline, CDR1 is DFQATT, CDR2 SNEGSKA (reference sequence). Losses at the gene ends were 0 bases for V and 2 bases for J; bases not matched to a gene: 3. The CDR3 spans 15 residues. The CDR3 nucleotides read TGCAGTGCTAGAGAACCACTAGCGGGGGCCTACGAGCAGTACTTC. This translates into CSAREPLAGAYEQYF.

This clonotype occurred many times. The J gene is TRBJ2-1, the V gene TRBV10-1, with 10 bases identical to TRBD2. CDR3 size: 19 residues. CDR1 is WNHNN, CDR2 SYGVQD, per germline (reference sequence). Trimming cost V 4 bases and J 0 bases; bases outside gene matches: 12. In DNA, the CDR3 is TGCGCCAGCAGTGTTACTAGCGGGACCTCCCGTTTCTCCTACAATGAGCAGTTCTTC. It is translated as CASSVTSGTSRFSYNEQFF.

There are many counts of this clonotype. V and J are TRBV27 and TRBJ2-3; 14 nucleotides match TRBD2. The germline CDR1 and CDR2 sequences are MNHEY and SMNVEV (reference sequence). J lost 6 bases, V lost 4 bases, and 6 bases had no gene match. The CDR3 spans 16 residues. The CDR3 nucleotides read TGTGCCAGCAGTTCACGACTAGCGGGAGGGCCGGATACGCAGTATTTT. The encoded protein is CASSSRLAGGPDTQYF.

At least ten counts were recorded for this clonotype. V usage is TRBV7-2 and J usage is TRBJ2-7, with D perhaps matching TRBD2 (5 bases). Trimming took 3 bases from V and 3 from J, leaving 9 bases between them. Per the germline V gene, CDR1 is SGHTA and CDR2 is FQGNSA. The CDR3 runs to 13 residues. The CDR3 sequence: CASSLKRNYEQYF. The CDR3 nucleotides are TGTGCCAGCAGCTTGAAGCGGAACTACGAGCAGTACTTC.

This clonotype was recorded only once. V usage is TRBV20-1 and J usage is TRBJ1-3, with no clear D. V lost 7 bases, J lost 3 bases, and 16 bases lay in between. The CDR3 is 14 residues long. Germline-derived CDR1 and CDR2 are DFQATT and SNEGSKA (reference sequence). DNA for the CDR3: TGCAGTGTCAGACCAGAGAACGGTGGAAACACCATATATTTT. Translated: CSVRPENGGNTIYF.

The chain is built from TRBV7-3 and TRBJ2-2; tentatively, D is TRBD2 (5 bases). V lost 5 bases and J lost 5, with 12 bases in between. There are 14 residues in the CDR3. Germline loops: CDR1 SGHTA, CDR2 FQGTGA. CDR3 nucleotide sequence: TGTGCCAGCAGCGAGGGTCTGGGGACCGGGGAGCTGTTTTTT. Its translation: CASSEGLGTGELFF.

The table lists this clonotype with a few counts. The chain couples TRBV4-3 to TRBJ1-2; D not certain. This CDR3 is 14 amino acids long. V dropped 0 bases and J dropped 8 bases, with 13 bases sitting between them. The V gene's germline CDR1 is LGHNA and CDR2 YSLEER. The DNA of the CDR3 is TGCGCCAGCAGCCAAGAGGCCACCACGAGGGGCTACACCTTC. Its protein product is CASSQEATTRGYTF.